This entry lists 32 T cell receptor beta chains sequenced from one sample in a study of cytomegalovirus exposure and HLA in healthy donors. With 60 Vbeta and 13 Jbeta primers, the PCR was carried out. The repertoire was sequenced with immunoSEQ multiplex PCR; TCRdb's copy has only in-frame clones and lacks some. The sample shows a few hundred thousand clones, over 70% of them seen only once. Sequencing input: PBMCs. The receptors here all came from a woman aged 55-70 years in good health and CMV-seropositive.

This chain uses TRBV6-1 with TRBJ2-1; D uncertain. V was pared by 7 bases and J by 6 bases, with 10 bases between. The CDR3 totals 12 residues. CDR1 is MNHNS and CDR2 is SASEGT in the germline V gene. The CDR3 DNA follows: TGTGCCAGCATAAGGTGGGCCAATGAGCAGTTCTTC. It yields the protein CASIRWANEQFF.

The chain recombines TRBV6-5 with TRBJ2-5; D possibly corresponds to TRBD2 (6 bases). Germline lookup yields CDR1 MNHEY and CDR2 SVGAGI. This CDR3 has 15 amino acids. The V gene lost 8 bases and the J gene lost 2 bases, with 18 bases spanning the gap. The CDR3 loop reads CASAVLWRGQETQYF. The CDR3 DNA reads TGTGCCAGCGCCGTCCTCTGGCGGGGACAAGAGACCCAGTACTTC.

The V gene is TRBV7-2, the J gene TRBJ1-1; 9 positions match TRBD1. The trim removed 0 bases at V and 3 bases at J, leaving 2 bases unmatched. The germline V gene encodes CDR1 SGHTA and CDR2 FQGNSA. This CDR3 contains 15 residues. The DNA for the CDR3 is TGTGCCAGCAGCTTAGCGAGGACAGGGGACACTGAAGCTTTCTTT. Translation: CASSLARTGDTEAFF. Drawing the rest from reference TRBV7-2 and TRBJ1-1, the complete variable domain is GAGVSQSPSNKVTEKGKDVELRCDPISGHTALYWYRQSLGQGLEFLIYFQGNSAPDKSGLPSDRFSAERTGGSVSTLTIQRTQQEDSAVYLCASSLARTGDTEAFFGQGTRLTVV.

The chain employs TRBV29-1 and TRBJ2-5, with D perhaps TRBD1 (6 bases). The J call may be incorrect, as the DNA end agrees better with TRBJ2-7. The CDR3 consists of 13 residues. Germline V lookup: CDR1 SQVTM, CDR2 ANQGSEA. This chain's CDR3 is CSVRTVLGYEQYF. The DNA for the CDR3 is TGCAGCGTCCGGACAGTGTTGGGCTACGAGCAGTACTTC.

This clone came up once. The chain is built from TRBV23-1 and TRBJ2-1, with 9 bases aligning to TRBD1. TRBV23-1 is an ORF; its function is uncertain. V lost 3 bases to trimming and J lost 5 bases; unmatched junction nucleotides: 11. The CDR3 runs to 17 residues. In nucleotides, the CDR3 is TGCGCCAGCAGTCATCTGACCGGGACAGGGAAGGACAATGAGCAGTTCTTC. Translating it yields CASSHLTGTGKDNEQFF.

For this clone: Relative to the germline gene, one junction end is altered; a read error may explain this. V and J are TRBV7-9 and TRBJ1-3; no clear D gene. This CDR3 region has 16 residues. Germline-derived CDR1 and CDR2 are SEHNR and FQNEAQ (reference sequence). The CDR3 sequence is CSSSLVLRDSGNTIYF. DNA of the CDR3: TGTTCCAGCAGCTTAGTCCTCCGGGACTCTGGAAACACCATATATTTT. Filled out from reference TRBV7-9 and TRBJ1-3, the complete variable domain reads DTGVSQNPRHKITKRGQNVTFRCDPISEHNRLYWYRQTLGQGPEFLTYFQNEAQLEKSRLLSDRFSAERPKGSFSTLEIQRTEQGDSAMYLCSSSLVLRDSGNTIYFGEGSWLTVV.

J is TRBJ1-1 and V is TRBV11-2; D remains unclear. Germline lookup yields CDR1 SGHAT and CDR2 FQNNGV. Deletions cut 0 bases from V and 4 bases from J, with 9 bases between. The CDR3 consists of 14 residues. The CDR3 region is CASSLDPASTEAFF. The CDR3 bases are TGTGCCAGCAGCTTAGACCCCGCGAGCACTGAAGCTTTCTTT.

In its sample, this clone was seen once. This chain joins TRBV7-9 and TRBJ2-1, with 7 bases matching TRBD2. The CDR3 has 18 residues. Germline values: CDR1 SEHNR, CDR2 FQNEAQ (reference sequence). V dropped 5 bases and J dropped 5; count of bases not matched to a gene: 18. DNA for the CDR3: TGTGCCAGCAGCCTCGGACTAGAGAGTCCCTTACGAAACAATGAGCAGTTCTTC. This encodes CASSLGLESPLRNNEQFF. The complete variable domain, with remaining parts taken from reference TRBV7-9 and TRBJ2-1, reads DTGVSQNPRHKITKRGQNVTFRCDPISEHNRLYWYRQTLGQGPEFLTYFQNEAQLEKSRLLSDRFSAERPKGSFSTLEIQRTEQGDSAMYLCASSLGLESPLRNNEQFFGPGTRLTVL.

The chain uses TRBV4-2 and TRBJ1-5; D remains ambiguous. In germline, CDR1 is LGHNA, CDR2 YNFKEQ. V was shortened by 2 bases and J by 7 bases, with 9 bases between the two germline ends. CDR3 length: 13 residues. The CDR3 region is CASSQIDGQPQHF. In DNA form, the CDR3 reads TGTGCCAGCAGCCAAATCGATGGCCAGCCCCAGCATTTT.

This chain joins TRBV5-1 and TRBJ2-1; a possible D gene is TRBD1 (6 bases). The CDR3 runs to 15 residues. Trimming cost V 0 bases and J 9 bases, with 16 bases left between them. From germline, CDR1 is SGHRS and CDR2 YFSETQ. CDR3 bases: TGCGCCAGCAGCTTGGAGGGGACAACCCTCGGTGAGCAGTTCTTC. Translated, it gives CASSLEGTTLGEQFF.

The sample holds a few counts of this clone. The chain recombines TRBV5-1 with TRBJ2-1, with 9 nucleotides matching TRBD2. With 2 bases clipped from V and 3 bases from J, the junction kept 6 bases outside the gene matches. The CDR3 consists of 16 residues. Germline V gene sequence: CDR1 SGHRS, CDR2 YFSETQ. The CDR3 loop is CASSLSLAGNYNEQFF. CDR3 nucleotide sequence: TGCGCCAGCAGCTTAAGCCTAGCGGGAAACTACAATGAGCAGTTCTTC.

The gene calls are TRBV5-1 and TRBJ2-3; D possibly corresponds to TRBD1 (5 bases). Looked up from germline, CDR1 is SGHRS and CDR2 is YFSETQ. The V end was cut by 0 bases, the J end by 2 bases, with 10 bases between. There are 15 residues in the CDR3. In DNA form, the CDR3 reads TGCGCCAGCAGCTTGGCCGACAGCGACACAGATACGCAGTATTTT. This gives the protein CASSLADSDTDTQYF. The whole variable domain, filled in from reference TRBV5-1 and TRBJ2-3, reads KAGVTQTPRYLIKTRGQQVTLSCSPISGHRSVSWYQQTPGQGLQFLFEYFSETQRNKGNFPGRFSGRQFSNSRSEMNVSTLELGDSALYLCASSLADSDTDTQYFGPGTRLTVL.

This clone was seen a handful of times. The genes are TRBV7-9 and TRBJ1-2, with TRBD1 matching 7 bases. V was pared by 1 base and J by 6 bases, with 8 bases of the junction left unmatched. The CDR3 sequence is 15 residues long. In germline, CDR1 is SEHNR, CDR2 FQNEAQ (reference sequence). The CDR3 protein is CASSLDGTAGDGYTF. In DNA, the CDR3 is TGTGCCAGCAGCTTAGATGGGACAGCAGGAGATGGCTACACCTTC.

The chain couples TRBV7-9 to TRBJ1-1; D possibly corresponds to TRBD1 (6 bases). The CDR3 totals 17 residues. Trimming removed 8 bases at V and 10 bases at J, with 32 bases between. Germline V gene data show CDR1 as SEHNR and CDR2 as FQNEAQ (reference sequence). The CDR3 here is CASFSSSRLTGLGGAFF. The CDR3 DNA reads TGTGCCAGCTTCTCTTCAAGTAGGTTGACAGGACTTGGTGGAGCTTTCTTT.

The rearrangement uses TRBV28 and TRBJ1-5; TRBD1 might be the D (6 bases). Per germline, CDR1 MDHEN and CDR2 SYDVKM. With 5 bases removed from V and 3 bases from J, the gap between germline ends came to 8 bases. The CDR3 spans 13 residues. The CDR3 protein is CASSTGFNQPQHF. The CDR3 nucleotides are TGTGCCAGCAGTACAGGGTTCAATCAGCCCCAGCATTTT.

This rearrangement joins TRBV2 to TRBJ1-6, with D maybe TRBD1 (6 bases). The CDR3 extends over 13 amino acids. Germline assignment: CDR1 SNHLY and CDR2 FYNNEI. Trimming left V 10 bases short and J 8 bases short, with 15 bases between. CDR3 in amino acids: CATNTGFYSPLHF. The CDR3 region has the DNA TGTGCCACTAATACAGGGTTTTATTCACCCCTCCACTTT.

CDR3 DNA sequence: TGTGCCAGTAGTATATTAGATTCCTACGAGCAGTACTTC. It encodes CASSILDSYEQYF. The V gene is TRBV19, the J gene TRBJ2-7; D unresolved. CDR3 length: 13 residues. CDR1 and CDR2 from the germline V gene are LNHDA and SQIVND (reference sequence). V was pared by 2 bases and J by 1 base, with 6 bases between. Based on the CDR3 plus reference TRBV19 and TRBJ2-7, the full variable domain is DGGITQSPKYLFRKEGQNVTLSCEQNLNHDAMYWYRQDPGQGLRLIYYSQIVNDFQKGDIAEGYSVSREKKESFPLTVTSAQKNPTAFYLCASSILDSYEQYFGPGTRLTVT.

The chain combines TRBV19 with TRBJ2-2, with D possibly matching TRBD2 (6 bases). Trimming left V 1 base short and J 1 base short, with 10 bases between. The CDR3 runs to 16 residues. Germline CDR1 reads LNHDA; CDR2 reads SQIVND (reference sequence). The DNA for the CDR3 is TGTGCCAGTAGTATAGCCCCAGCGGGGAACACCGGGGAGCTGTTTTTT. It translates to CASSIAPAGNTGELFF.

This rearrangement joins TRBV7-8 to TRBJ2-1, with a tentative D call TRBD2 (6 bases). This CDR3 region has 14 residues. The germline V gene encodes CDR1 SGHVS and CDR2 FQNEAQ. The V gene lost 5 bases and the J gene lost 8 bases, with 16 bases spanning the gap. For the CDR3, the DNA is TGTGCCAGCAGCCCTCGGGAGCGACGGGATGAGCAGTTCTTC. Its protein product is CASSPRERRDEQFF. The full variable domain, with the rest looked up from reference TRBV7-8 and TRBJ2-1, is GAGVSQSPRYKVAKRGQDVALRCDPISGHVSLFWYQQALGQGPEFLTYFQNEAQLDKSGLPSDRFFAERPEGSVSTLKIQRTQQEDSAVYLCASSPRERRDEQFFGPGTRLTVL.

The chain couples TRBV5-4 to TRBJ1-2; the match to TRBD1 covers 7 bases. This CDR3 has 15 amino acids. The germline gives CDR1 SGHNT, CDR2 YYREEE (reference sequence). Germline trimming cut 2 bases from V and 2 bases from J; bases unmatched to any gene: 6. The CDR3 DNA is TGTGCCAGCAGCTTATCTCAGGGGGGAAACTATGGCTACACCTTC. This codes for CASSLSQGGNYGYTF.

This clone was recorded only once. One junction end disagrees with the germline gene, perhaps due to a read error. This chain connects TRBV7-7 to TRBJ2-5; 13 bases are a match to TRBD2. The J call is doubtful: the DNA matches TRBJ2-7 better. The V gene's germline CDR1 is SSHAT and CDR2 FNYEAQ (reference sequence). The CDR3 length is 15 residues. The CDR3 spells CASSPRTSGSYEQYF. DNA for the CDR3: TGTGCTAGCAGCCCTCGGACTAGCGGGAGTTACGAGCAGTACTTC.

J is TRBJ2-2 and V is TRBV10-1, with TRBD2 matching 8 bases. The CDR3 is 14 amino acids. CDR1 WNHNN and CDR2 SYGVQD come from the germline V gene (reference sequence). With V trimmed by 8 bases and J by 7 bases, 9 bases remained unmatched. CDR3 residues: CASGGTSKIGELFF. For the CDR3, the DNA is TGCGCCAGCGGTGGGACTAGTAAAATCGGGGAGCTGTTTTTT.

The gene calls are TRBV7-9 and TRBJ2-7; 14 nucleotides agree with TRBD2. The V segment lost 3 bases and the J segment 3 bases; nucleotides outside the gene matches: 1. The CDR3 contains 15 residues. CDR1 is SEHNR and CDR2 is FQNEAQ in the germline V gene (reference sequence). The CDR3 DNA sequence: TGTGCCAGCAGCTTCGGACTAGCGGGAGGCTACGAGCAGTACTTC. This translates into CASSFGLAGGYEQYF.

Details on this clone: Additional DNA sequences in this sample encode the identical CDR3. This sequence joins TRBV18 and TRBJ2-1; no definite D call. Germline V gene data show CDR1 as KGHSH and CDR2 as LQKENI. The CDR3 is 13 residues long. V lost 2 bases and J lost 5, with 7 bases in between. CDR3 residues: CASSPGLDNEQFF. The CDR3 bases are TGTGCCAGCTCACCAGGGCTCGACAATGAGCAGTTCTTC.

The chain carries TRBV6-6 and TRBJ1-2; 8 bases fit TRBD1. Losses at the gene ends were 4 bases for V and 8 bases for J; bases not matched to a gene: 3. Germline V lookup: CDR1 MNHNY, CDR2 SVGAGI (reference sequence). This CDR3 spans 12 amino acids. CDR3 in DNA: TGTGCCAGCAGTTTAGGACAGGGCGGCTACACCTTC. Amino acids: CASSLGQGGYTF.

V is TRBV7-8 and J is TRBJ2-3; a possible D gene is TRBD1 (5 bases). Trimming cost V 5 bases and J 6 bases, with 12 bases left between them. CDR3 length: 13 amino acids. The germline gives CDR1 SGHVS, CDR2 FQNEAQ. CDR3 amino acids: CASSPQAIDTQYF. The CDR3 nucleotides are TGTGCCAGCAGCCCACAGGCGATTGATACGCAGTATTTT.

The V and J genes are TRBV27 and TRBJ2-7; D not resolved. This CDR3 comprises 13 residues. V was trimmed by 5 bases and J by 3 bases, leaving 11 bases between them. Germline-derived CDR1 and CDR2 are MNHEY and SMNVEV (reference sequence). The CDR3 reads CASSASTRYEQYF. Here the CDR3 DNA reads TGTGCCAGCAGTGCCTCGACTCGCTACGAGCAGTACTTC.

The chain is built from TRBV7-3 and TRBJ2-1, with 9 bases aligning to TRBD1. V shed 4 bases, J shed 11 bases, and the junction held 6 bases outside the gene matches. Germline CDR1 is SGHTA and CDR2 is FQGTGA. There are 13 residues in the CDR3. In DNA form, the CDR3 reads TGTGCCAGCAGCTACAGGGGGCAAGCGAAGCAGTTCTTC. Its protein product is CASSYRGQAKQFF.

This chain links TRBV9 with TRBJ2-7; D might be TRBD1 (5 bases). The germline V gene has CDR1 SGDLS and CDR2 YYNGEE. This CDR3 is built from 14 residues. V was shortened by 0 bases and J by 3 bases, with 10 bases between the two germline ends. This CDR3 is CASSVAADSYEQYF. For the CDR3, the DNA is TGTGCCAGCAGCGTAGCTGCAGACAGCTACGAGCAGTACTTC.

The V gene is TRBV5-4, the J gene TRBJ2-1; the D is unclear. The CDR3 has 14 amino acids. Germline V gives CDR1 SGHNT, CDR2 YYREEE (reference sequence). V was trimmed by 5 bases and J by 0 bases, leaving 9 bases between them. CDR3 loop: CASRPSGSYNEQFF. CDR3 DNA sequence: TGTGCCAGCAGACCTTCAGGCTCCTACAATGAGCAGTTCTTC.

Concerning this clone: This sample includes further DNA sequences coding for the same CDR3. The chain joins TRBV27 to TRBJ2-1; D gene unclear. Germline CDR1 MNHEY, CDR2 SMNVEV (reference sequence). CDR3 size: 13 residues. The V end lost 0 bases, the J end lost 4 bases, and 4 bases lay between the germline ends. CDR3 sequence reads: CASSLSSYNEQFF. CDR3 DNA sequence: TGTGCCAGCAGTTTATCTAGTTACAATGAGCAGTTCTTC.

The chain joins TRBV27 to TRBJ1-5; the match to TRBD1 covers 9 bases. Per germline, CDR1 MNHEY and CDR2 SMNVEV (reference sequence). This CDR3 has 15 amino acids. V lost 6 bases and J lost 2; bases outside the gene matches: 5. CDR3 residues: CASRGQGSGNQPQHF. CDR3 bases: TGTGCCAGCAGGGGACAGGGAAGTGGCAATCAGCCCCAGCATTTT.